A single sample gave rise to the 24 T cell receptor beta chains below, sequenced in a study of shared T cell receptors in the human thymus. Clones were sequenced by immunoSEQ multiplex PCR, and TCRdb holds only the in-frame ones, with some missing. Found here are 720,000 or so clones, approximately 83% of them singletons; the top ten hold 0.0095% to 0.011%. These data were likewise used in another study, on human thymus T cells.

Input material: thymocytes. These receptors were collected from a girl less than two years old with a congenital heart defect.

V is TRBV6-6 and J is TRBJ1-5; 9 nucleotides agree with TRBD1. V was pared by 0 bases and J by 5 bases, with 5 bases of the junction left unmatched. Germline CDR1 is MNHNY and CDR2 is SVGAGI (reference sequence). The CDR3 is made up of 16 amino acids. The CDR3 loop is CASSYSTGDRDQPQHF. CDR3 nucleotides: TGTGCCAGCAGTTACTCGACAGGGGACAGGGATCAGCCCCAGCATTTT.

The J gene is TRBJ1-6, the V gene TRBV28, with 8 bases matching TRBD1. The trim removed 3 bases at V and 8 bases at J, leaving 6 bases unmatched. The germline gives CDR1 MDHEN, CDR2 SYDVKM. This CDR3 is 15 amino acids long. As DNA, the CDR3 is TGTGCCAGCAGTTTTCGATCAGGGGGCGATTCACCCCTCCACTTT. It is translated as CASSFRSGGDSPLHF. Together with reference TRBV28 and TRBJ1-6, the CDR3 gives the full variable domain: DVKVTQSSRYLVKRTGEKVFLECVQDMDHENMFWYRQDPGLGLRLIYFSYDVKMKEKGDIPEGYSVSREKKERFSLILESASTNQTSMYLCASSFRSGGDSPLHFGNGTRLTVT.

The chain combines TRBV18 with TRBJ1-1; maybe TRBD1 (5 bases). The V and J ends lost 1 base and 1 base respectively, with 16 bases between them. The CDR3 contains 17 residues. Germline V lookup: CDR1 KGHSH, CDR2 LQKENI. The CDR3 sequence is CASSPRSRSGANTEAFF. The CDR3 nucleotides are TGTGCCAGCTCACCACGAAGTCGTTCTGGGGCGAACACTGAAGCTTTCTTT.

In regard to this clone: Other DNA variants within this sample encode the same CDR3. The chain joins TRBV6-5 to TRBJ2-1; TRBD2 matches 14 bases. The germline V gene encodes CDR1 MNHEY and CDR2 SVGAGI. This CDR3 contains 16 residues. Trimming removed 0 bases from V and 6 bases from J; junction bases left unmatched: 1. The CDR3 DNA follows: TGTGCCAGCAGTTACTCGACTAGCGGGGGGGTCAATGAGCAGTTCTTC. The encoded protein is CASSYSTSGGVNEQFF.

V is TRBV11-2 and J is TRBJ1-1, with TRBD1 matching 8 bases. The V segment lost 3 bases and the J segment 2 bases; nucleotides outside the gene matches: 5. Per the germline V gene, CDR1 is SGHAT and CDR2 is FQNNGV. The length of the CDR3 is 15 residues. CDR3 in DNA: TGTGCCAGCAGCTTCATTGACAGGGGTAACACTGAAGCTTTCTTT. Protein sequence: CASSFIDRGNTEAFF.

The rearrangement joins TRBV5-1 to TRBJ1-2, with 10 bases matching TRBD1. Germline lookup yields CDR1 SGHRS and CDR2 YFSETQ. V was clipped by 4 bases and J by 4 bases; unmatched bases: 4. The CDR3 has 14 residues. Here the CDR3 reads CASSPTGGTYGYTF. As DNA, the CDR3 is TGCGCCAGCAGCCCGACAGGGGGCACCTATGGCTACACCTTC.

This clone was seen only a few times. The genes are TRBV7-2 and TRBJ1-2; 9 bases match TRBD1. In germline, CDR1 is SGHTA, CDR2 FQGNSA. The CDR3 totals 18 residues. J gave up 3 bases and V 2 bases, and 13 bases lay outside the gene matches. In DNA form, the CDR3 reads TGTGCCAGCAGCTTAAGTGTGCGGGGACAGGGTACTTACTATGGCTACACCTTC. It codes for CASSLSVRGQGTYYGYTF.

The chain couples TRBV9 to TRBJ1-2; D is possibly TRBD1 (5 bases). Trimming removed 3 bases at V and 2 bases at J, with 20 bases between. Germline-derived CDR1 and CDR2 are SGDLS and YYNGEE. The CDR3 has 17 residues. The CDR3 nucleotides read TGTGCCAGCAGCGCCAAACCATACAGGCTCCCAAACTATGGCTACACCTTC. It encodes CASSAKPYRLPNYGYTF.

The DNA of the CDR3 is TGTGCCAGCAGCATTACAGGGGGCGACGGCTACACCTTC. Residues: CASSITGGDGYTF. The gene calls are TRBV7-3 and TRBJ1-2; TRBD1 agrees at 9 bases. The CDR3 extends over 13 amino acids. Germline V lookup: CDR1 SGHTA, CDR2 FQGTGA. The V and J ends lost 5 bases and 8 bases, in that order; junction bases with no gene match: 6.

About this clone itself: A read error may account for a junction end that differs from germline. The V gene is TRBV2, the J gene TRBJ1-2; TRBD1 agrees at 8 bases. The CDR3 contains 14 residues. From germline, CDR1 is SNHLY and CDR2 FYNNEI. The CDR3 DNA reads as TGTGCCAGCAGAGAAGGACAGGGCCCTTATGGCTACACCTTC. Its translation: CASREGQGPYGYTF.

The rearrangement joins TRBV10-3 to TRBJ2-7; 8 bases are a match to TRBD2. Germline V gene sequence: CDR1 ENHRY, CDR2 SYGVKD. J gave up 5 bases and V 0 bases, and 15 bases lay outside the gene matches. The CDR3 loop spans 18 amino acids. This chain's CDR3 is CAISESGRSGSGGDEQYF. CDR3 nucleotide sequence: TGTGCCATCAGTGAGTCGGGCCGGTCTGGGTCGGGAGGGGACGAGCAGTACTTC.

This CDR3 reads CASRESYGNYGYTF. CDR3 sequence (DNA): TGTGCCAGTAGGGAGAGTTATGGTAACTATGGCTACACCTTC. The rearrangement links TRBV19 to TRBJ1-2; no clear D gene. V shed 6 bases and J shed 1 base, with 12 bases lying between them. Germline loops: CDR1 LNHDA, CDR2 SQIVND (reference sequence). This CDR3 region has 14 residues. The complete variable domain, with remaining parts taken from reference TRBV19 and TRBJ1-2, reads DGGITQSPKYLFRKEGQNVTLSCEQNLNHDAMYWYRQDPGQGLRLIYYSQIVNDFQKGDIAEGYSVSREKKESFPLTVTSAQKNPTAFYLCASRESYGNYGYTFGSGTRLTVV.

The V and J genes are TRBV30 and TRBJ2-7, with TRBD1 as a possible D gene (5 bases). The CDR3 covers 14 residues. The V gene's germline CDR1 is GTSNPN and CDR2 SVGIG (reference sequence). Trimming left V 4 bases short and J 1 base short, with 14 bases between. The CDR3 reads CAWTFRAGSYEQYF. CDR3 bases: TGTGCCTGGACCTTCAGGGCCGGATCCTACGAGCAGTACTTC.

This clone was counted only a few times. The chain uses TRBV6-1 and TRBJ1-2; D unresolved. CDR3 size: 11 residues. V dropped 8 bases and J dropped 5 bases, with 9 bases sitting between them. Germline assignment: CDR1 MNHNS and CDR2 SASEGT. The CDR3 here is CASLRDYGYTF. The CDR3 DNA is TGTGCCAGCCTTCGAGATTATGGCTACACCTTC.

The chain has TRBV7-2 and TRBJ1-2, with D hard to call. Germline CDR1 SGHTA, CDR2 FQGNSA. The CDR3 is made up of 11 amino acids. The V end lost 1 base, the J end lost 11 bases, and 8 bases lay between the germline ends. The CDR3 here is CASSLGFLYTF. CDR3 in DNA: TGTGCCAGCAGCTTAGGTTTCCTTTACACCTTC.

V gene TRBV5-1 combines with J gene TRBJ2-7, with 7 bases fitting TRBD2. Germline V gene data show CDR1 as SGHRS and CDR2 as YFSETQ. The CDR3 extends over 22 amino acids. The trim removed 0 bases at V and 6 bases at J, leaving 30 bases unmatched. As DNA, the CDR3 is TGCGCCAGCAGCTTGGAATTCTGGGGGGGGTCGCGCAGGGTTCCATCTCGGGGCGAGCAGTACTTC. It translates to CASSLEFWGGSRRVPSRGEQYF. The whole variable domain, remainder taken from reference TRBV5-1 and TRBJ2-7, is KAGVTQTPRYLIKTRGQQVTLSCSPISGHRSVSWYQQTPGQGLQFLFEYFSETQRNKGNFPGRFSGRQFSNSRSEMNVSTLELGDSALYLCASSLEFWGGSRRVPSRGEQYFGPGTRLTVT.

The chain carries TRBV9 and TRBJ2-1; 12 positions match TRBD2. Trimming removed 3 bases from V and 10 bases from J; junction bases left unmatched: 11. The CDR3 runs 16 residues. From germline, CDR1 is SGDLS and CDR2 YYNGEE. The CDR3 loop reads CASSAHLTSGGGEQFF. The CDR3 DNA follows: TGTGCCAGCAGCGCCCACTTGACTAGCGGGGGTGGGGAGCAGTTCTTC.

The rearrangement uses TRBV4-1 and TRBJ1-1; 9 positions agree with TRBD1. The V and J ends lost 0 bases and 3 bases, in that order; junction bases with no gene match: 2. The CDR3 consists of 15 residues. Germline CDR1 is MGHRA and CDR2 is YSYEKL. In DNA form, the CDR3 reads TGCGCCAGCAGCCAAGATCGACAGGGGGACACTGAAGCTTTCTTT. Amino acid sequence: CASSQDRQGDTEAFF.

The chain couples TRBV5-6 to TRBJ1-2; 8 bases agree with TRBD1. The ends lost 0 bases at V and 1 base at J; junction bases unmatched: 5. Germline V gene lookup returns CDR1 SGHDT and CDR2 YYEEEE. There are 16 residues in the CDR3. CDR3 residues: CASSLGEGQGNYGYTF. As DNA, the CDR3 is TGTGCCAGCAGCTTGGGGGAAGGACAGGGTAACTATGGCTACACCTTC.

This clone occurred once. The gene calls are TRBV18 and TRBJ2-1; TRBD1 matches at 9 bases. From germline, CDR1 is KGHSH and CDR2 LQKENI. J was trimmed by 4 bases and V by 4 bases; bases with no gene match: 5. This CDR3 comprises 15 residues. The CDR3 DNA reads TGTGCCAGCTCACACAGGGGGCACAAATACAATGAGCAGTTCTTC. Protein sequence: CASSHRGHKYNEQFF.

Here the CDR3 reads CASSLDPTRTGPYGYTF. DNA for the CDR3: TGTGCCAGCAGCTTAGACCCCACCCGGACAGGTCCGTATGGCTACACCTTC. The chain couples TRBV7-8 to TRBJ1-2; TRBD1 matches 7 bases. CDR1 SGHVS and CDR2 FQNEAQ come from the germline V gene. The CDR3 extends over 17 amino acids. The V segment lost 1 base and the J segment 5 bases; nucleotides outside the gene matches: 13.

The chain has TRBV2 and TRBJ2-5; D remains unclear. V was clipped by 6 bases and J by 1 base, with 9 bases between them. CDR3 length equals 13 residues. Germline values: CDR1 SNHLY, CDR2 FYNNEI. This CDR3 reads CASRLPFQETQYF. In DNA, the CDR3 is TGTGCCAGCAGACTGCCGTTCCAAGAGACCCAGTACTTC.

The chain is built from TRBV10-3 and TRBJ2-7; TRBD2 agrees at 9 bases. Germline CDR1 is ENHRY and CDR2 is SYGVKD. J was trimmed by 5 bases and V by 10 bases; bases with no gene match: 15. CDR3 length: 15 amino acids. The CDR3 bases are TGTGCCAGTACCGGACGCGGGAGGGATCGGGACGAGCAGTACTTC. Translation gives CASTGRGRDRDEQYF.

The chain is built from TRBV21-1 and TRBJ2-7; the DNA was not used to check the table's D call, TRBD2. TRBV21-1 is a recognized pseudogene. The CDR3 consists of 17 residues. CDR3 bases: TGTGCCAGCACCCCGGGACTAGCGGGGGGGCGGTCCTACGAGCAGTACTTC. It codes for CASTPGLAGGRSYEQYF.